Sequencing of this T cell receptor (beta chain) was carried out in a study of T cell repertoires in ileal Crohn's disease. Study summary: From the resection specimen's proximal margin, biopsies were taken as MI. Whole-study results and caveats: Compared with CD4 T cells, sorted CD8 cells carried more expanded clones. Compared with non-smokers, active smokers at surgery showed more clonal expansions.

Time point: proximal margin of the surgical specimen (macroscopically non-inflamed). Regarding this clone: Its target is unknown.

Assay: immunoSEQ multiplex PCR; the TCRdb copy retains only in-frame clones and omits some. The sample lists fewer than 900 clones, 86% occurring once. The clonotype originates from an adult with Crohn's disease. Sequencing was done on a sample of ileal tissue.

CDR3 region: CASSPAVREDTQYF. DNA of the CDR3: TGCGCCAGCAGCCCGGCCGTGAGGGAAGATACGCAGTATTTT. This chain links TRBV4-1 with TRBJ2-3; possibly TRBD2 for D (5 bases). Germline V gives CDR1 MGHRA, CDR2 YSYEKL. CDR3 length equals 14 residues. Trimming stripped 4 bases from V and 5 bases from J, with 13 bases between.